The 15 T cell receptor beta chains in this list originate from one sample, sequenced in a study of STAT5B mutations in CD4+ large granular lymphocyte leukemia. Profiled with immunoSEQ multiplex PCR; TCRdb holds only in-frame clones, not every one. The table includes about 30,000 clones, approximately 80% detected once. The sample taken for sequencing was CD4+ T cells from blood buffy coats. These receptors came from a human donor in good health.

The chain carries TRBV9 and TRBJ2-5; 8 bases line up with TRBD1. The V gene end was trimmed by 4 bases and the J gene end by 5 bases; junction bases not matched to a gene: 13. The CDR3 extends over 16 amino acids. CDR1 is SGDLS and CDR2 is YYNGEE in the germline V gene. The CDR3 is CASSPTGTGKIETQYF. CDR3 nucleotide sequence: TGTGCCAGCAGCCCCACCGGGACAGGCAAGATCGAGACCCAGTACTTC.

The CDR3 spells CASSGSGRETQYF. The CDR3 DNA is TGTGCCAGCAGTGGGTCGGGGAGGGAGACCCAGTACTTC. The gene calls are TRBV2 and TRBJ2-5; perhaps TRBD2 as D (6 bases). The germline CDR1 and CDR2 sequences are SNHLY and FYNNEI. V was cut by 4 bases and J by 5 bases, with 11 bases left in between. The CDR3 length is 13 residues.

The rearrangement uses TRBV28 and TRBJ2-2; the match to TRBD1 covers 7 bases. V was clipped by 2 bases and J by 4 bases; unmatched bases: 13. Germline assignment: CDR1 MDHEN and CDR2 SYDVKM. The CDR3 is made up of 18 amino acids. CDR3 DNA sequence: TGTGCCAGCAGTTTAAGGTCACAGGGGATCTGGGGCACCGGGGAGCTGTTTTTT. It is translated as CASSLRSQGIWGTGELFF.

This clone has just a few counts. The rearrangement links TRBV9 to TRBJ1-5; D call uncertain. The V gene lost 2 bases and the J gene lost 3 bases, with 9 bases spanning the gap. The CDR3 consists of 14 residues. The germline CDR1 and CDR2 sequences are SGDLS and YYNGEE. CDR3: CASSVGSANQPQHF. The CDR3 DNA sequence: TGTGCCAGCAGCGTCGGGTCTGCCAATCAGCCCCAGCATTTT.

In nucleotides, the CDR3 is TGTGCCAGCAGTGAAGTTAGCGGGGAACCCACAGATACGCAGTATTTT. This sequence encodes CASSEVSGEPTDTQYF. The rearrangement links TRBV6-1 to TRBJ2-3; TRBD2 agrees at 8 bases. This CDR3 is built from 16 residues. Germline V gene data show CDR1 as MNHNS and CDR2 as SASEGT. The ends lost 1 base at V and 2 bases at J; junction bases unmatched: 5.

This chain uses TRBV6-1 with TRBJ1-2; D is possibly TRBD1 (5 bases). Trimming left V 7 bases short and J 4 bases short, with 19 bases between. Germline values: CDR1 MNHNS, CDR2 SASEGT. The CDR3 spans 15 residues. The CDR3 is CASNLGRRQSYGYTF. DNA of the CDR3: TGTGCCAGCAACCTTGGCCGAAGACAGAGCTATGGCTACACCTTC.

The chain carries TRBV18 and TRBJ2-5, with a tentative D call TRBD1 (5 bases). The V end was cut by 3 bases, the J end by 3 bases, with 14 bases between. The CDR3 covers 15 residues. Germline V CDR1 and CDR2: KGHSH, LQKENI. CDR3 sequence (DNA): TGTGCCAGCTCACCGTCTTCCGGCAGGGAAGAGACCCAGTACTTC. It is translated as CASSPSSGREETQYF. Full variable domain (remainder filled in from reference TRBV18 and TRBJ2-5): NAGVMQNPRHLVRRRGQEARLRCSPMKGHSHVYWYRQLPEEGLKFMVYLQKENIIDESGMPKERFSAEFPKEGPSILRIQQVVRGDSAAYFCASSPSSGREETQYFGPGTRLLVL.

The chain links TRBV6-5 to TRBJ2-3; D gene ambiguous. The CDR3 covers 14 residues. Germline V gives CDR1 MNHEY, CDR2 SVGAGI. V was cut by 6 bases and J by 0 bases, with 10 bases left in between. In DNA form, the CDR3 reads TGTGCCAGCAGCTACCTCGACAGCACAGATACGCAGTATTTT. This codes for CASSYLDSTDTQYF.

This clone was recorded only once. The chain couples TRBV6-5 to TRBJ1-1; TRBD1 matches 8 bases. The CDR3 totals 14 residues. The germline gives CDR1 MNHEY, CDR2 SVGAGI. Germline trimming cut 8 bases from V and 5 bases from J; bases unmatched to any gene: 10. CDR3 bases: TGTGCCAGCTCCCGATCACAGGGGGGGACTGAAGCTTTCTTT. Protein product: CASSRSQGGTEAFF.

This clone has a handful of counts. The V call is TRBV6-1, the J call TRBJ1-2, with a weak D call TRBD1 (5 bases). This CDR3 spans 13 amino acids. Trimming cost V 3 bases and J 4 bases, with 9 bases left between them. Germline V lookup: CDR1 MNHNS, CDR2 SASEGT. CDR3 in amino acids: CASSDGGSYGYTF. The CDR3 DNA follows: TGTGCCAGCAGTGACGGGGGAAGCTATGGCTACACCTTC.

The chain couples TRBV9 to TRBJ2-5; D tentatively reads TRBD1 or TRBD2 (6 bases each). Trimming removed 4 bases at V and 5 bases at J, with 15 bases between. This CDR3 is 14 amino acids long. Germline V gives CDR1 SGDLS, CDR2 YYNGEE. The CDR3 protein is CASSPRQEGETQYF. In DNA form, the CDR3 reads TGTGCCAGCAGCCCTAGACAGGAGGGTGAGACCCAGTACTTC.

CDR3 sequence (DNA): TGCAGCGTTGAAGATTCAAAGGGCCCGGTAGATACGCAGTATTTT. It is translated as CSVEDSKGPVDTQYF. J is TRBJ2-3 and V is TRBV29-1; D unresolved. Deletions cut 0 bases from V and 5 bases from J, with 15 bases between. CDR1 is SQVTM and CDR2 is ANQGSEA in the germline V gene. This CDR3 is built from 15 residues.

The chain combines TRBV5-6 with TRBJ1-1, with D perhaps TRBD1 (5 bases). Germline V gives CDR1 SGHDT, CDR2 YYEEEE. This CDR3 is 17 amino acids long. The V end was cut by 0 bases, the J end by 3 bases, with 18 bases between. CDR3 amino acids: CASSLGWGRPGDTEAFF. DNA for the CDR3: TGTGCCAGCAGCTTGGGTTGGGGGAGGCCCGGGGACACTGAAGCTTTCTTT.

CDR3 in DNA: TGCGCCAGCAGGCCAGGGGCTGGGGTTACCAATGAGCAGTTCTTC. This sequence encodes CASRPGAGVTNEQFF. The chain joins TRBV5-1 to TRBJ2-1; TRBD1 might be the D (6 bases). Trimming shortened V by 5 bases and J by 6 bases, and 18 bases separated the two germline ends. Per germline, CDR1 SGHRS and CDR2 YFSETQ. This CDR3 has 15 residues.

The CDR3 nucleotides read TGTGCCAGCAGCCGGAGATCGGATAGCAATCAGCCCCAGCATTTT. Its translation is CASSRRSDSNQPQHF. The chain couples TRBV2 to TRBJ1-5; D gene unclear. Germline assignment: CDR1 SNHLY and CDR2 FYNNEI. The CDR3 is 15 residues long. Trimming removed 6 bases from V and 0 bases from J, with 12 bases in between.